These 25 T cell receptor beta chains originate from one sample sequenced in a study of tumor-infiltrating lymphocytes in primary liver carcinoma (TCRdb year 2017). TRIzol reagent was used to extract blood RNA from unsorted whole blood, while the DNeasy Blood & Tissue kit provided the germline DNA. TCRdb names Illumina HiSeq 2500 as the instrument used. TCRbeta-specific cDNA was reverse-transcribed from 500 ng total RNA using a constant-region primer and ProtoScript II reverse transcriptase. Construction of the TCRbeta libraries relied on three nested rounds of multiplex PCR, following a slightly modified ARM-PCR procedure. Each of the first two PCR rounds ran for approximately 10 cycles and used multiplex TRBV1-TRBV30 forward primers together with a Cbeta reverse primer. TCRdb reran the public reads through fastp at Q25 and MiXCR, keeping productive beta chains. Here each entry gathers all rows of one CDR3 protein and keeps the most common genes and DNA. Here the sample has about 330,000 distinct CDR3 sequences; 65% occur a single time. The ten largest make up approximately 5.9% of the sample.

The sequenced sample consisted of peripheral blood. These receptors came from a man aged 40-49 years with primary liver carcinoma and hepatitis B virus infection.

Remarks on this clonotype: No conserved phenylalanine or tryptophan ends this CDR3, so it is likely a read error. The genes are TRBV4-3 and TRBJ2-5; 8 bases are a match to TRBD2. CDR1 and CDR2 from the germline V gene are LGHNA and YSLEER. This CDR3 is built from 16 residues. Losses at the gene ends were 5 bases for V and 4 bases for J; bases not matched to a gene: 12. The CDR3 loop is CASSSGSGRGTETQYS. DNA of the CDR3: TGCGCCAGCAGCTCAGGAAGCGGGAGAGGGACAGAGACCCAGTACTCC.

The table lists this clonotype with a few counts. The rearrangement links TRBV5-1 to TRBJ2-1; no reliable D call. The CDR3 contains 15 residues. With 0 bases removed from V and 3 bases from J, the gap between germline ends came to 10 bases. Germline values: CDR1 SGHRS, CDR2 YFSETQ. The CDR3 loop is CASSLDGPHYNEQFF. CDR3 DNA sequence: TGCGCCAGCAGCTTGGACGGGCCTCACTACAATGAGCAGTTCTTC.

CDR3 DNA: TGTGCCAGCAGCCACGTGCAGTTGCTTTACAATGAGCAGTTCTTC. Translated: CASSHVQLLYNEQFF. The V and J genes are TRBV14 and TRBJ2-1; D not resolved. Looked up from germline, CDR1 is SGHDN and CDR2 is FVKESK. V lost 3 bases and J 4 bases, leaving 13 bases between the germline ends. The CDR3 runs to 15 residues. The variable domain in full, with the rest retrieved from reference TRBV14 and TRBJ2-1, is EAGVTQFPSHSVIEKGQTVTLRCDPISGHDNLYWYRRVMGKEIKFLLHFVKESKQDESGMPNNRFLAERTGGTYSTLKVQPAELEDSGVYFCASSHVQLLYNEQFFGPGTRLTVL.

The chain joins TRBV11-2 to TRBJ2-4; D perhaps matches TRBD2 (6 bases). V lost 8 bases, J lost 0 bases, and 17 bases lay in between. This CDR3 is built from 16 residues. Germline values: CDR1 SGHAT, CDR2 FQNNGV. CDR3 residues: CASCLAVELAKNIQYF. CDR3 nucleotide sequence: TGTGCCAGCTGTTTAGCGGTCGAGTTAGCCAAAAACATTCAGTACTTC.

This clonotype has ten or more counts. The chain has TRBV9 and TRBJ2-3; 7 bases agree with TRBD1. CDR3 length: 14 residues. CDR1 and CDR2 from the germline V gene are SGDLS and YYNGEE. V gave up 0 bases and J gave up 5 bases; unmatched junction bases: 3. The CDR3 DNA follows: TGTGCCAGCAGCGTAGCATACAGGGGAGATACGCAGTATTTT. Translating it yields CASSVAYRGDTQYF. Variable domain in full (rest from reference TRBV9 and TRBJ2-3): DSGVTQTPKHLITATGQRVTLRCSPRSGDLSVYWYQQSLDQGLQFLIQYYNGEERAKGNILERFSAQQFPDLHSELNLSSLELGDSALYFCASSVAYRGDTQYFGPGTRLTVL.

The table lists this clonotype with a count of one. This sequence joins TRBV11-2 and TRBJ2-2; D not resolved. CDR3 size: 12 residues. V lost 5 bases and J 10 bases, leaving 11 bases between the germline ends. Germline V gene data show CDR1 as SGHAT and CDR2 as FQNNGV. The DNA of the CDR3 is TGTGCCAGCAGCCCGTCGGATGTGGAGCTGTTTTTT. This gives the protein CASSPSDVELFF.

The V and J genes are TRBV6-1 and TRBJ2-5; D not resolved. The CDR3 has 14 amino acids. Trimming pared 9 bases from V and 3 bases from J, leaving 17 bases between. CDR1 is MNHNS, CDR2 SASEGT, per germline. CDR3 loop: CARTSIRFEETQYF. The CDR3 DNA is TGTGCCAGAACCAGTATTAGATTTGAAGAGACCCAGTACTTC.

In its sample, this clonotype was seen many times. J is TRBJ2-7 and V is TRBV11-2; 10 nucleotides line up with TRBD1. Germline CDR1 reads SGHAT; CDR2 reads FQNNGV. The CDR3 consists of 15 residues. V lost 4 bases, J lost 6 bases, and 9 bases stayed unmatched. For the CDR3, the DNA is TGTGCCAGCAGCTCGGACAGGGGGAGCGAGGGCGAGCAGTACTTC. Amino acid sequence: CASSSDRGSEGEQYF.

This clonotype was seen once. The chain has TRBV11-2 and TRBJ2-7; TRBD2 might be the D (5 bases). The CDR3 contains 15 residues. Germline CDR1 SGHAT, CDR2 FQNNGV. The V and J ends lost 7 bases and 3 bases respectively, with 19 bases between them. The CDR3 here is CASNPWRAPSYEQYF. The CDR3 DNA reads TGTGCCAGCAACCCCTGGCGGGCGCCGAGCTACGAGCAGTACTTC.

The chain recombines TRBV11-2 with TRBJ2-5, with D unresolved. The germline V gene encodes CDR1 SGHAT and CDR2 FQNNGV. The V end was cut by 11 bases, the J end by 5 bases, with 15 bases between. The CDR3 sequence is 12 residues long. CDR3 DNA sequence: TGTGCCGGTAGCTTAGGTATGGAGACCCAGTACTTC. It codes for CAGSLGMETQYF.

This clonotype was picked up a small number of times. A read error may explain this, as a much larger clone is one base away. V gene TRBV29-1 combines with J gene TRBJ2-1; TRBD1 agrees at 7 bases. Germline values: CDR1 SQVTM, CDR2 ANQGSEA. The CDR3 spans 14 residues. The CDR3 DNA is TGCAGCGTTGGTGCAGGACAGGCCTACAATGAGCACTTCTTC. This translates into CSVGAGQAYNEHFF.

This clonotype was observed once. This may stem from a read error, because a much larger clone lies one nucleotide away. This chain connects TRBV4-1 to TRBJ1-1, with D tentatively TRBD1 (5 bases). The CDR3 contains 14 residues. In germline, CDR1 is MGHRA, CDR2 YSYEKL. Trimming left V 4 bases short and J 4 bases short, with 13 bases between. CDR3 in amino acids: CASSRDRDGTEAFF. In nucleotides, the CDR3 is TGCGCCAGCAGCCGAGATCGGGACGGCACTGAAGCTTTCTTT.

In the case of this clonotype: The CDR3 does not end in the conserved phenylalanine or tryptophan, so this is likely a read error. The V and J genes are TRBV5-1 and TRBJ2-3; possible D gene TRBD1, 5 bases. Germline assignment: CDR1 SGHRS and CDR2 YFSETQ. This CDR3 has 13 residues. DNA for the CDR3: TGCGCCAGCAGAGGCGCAGGGCCAGATGCGCAGTATCTT. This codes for CASRGAGPDAQYL.

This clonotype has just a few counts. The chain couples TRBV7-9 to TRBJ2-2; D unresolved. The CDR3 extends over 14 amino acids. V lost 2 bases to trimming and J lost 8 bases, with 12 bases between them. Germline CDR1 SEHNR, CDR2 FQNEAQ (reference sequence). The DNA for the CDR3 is TGTGCCAGCAGCTTACCCTCACTCGGAGGGGAGCTGTTTTTT. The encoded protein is CASSLPSLGGELFF.

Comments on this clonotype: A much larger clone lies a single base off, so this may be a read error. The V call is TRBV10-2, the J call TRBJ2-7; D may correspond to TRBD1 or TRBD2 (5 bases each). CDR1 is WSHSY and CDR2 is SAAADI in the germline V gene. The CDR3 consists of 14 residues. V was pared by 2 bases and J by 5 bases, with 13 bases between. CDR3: CASSEIGTGDEQYF. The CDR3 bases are TGCGCCAGCAGTGAGATAGGGACCGGCGACGAGCAGTACTTC.

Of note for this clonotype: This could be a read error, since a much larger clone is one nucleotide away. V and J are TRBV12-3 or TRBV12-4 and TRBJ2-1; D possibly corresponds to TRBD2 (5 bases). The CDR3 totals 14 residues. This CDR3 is CASSRRQDYNEQSF. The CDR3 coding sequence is TGTGCCAGCAGCAGGAGGCAAGACTACAATGAGCAGTCCTTC.

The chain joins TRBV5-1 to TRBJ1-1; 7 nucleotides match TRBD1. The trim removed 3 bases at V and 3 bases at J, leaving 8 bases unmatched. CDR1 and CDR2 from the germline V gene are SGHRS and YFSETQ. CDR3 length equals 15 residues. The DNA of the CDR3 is TGCGCCAGCAGCTCGGTTGGGCAGGGGGACACTGAAGCTTTCTTT. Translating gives CASSSVGQGDTEAFF.

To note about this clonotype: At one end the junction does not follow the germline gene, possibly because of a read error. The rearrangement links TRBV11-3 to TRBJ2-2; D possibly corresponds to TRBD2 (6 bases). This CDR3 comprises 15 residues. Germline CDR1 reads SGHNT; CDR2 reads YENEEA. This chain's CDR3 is CASSLSWVLGGELLF. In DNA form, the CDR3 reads TGTGCCAGCAGCTTATCCTGGGTGCTTGGCGGGGAGCTGTTATTT.

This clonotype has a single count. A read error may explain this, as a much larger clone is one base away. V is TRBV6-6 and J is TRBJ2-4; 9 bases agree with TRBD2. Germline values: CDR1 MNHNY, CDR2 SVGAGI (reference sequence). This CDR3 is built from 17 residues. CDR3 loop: CASSYSAGGLARNIQYF. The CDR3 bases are TGTGCCAGCAGTTACTCGGCGGGAGGGCTAGCCAGAAACATTCAGTACTTC.

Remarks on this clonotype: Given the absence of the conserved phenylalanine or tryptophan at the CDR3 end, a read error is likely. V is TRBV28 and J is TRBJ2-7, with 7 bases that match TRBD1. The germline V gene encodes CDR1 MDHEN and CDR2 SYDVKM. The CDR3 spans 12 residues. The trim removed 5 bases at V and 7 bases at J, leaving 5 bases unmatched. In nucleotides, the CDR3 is TGTGCCAGCAGTGCACAGGGGCCGGAGCAGTACCTC. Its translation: CASSAQGPEQYL.

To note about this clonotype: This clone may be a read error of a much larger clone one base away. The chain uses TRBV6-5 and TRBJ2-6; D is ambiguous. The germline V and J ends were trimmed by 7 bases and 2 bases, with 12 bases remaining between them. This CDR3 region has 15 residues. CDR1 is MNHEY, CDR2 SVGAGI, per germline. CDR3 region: CASNPRVAGANVLTF. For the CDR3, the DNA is TGTGCCAGCAACCCAAGGGTGGCTGGGGCCAACGTCCTGACTTTC.

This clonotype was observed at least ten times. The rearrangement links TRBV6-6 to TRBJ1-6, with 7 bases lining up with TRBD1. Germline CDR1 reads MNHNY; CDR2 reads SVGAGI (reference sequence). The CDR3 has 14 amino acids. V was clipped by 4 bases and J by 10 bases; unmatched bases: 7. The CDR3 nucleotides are TGTGCCAGCAGTTTGGGGGACAGAGGATCACCCCTCCACTTT. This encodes CASSLGDRGSPLHF.

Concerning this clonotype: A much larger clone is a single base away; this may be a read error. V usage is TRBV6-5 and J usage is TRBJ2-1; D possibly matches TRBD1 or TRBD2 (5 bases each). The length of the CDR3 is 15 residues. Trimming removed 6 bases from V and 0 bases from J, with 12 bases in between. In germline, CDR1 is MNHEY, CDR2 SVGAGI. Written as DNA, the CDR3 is TGTGCCAGCAGCCGAGGGGTGTGCTCCTACAATGAGCAGTTCTTC. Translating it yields CASSRGVCSYNEQFF.

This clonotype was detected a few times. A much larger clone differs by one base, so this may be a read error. In DNA form, the CDR3 reads TGCAGCGCCACCCCCTGCAATGAGCAGTTCTTC. Its translation is CSATPCNEQFF. V usage is TRBV29-1 and J usage is TRBJ2-1; no clear D. CDR1 is SQVTM and CDR2 is ANQGSEA in the germline V gene. Trimming took 7 bases from V and 6 from J, leaving 10 bases between them. The CDR3 length is 11 residues.

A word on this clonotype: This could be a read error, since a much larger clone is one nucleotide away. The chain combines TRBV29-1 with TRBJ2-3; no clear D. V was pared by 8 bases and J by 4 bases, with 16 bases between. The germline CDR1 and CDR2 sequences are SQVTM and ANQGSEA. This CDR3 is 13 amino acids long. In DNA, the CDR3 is TGCAGCCTTTGCAGAAGCTCAGCAGATACGCAGTATTTT. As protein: CSLCRSSADTQYF.